A single sample is the source of the 2 T cell receptor beta chains below, sequenced in a study of regulatory T cells in long-lasting Graves disease. Time point indicated: newly diagnosed GD, antithyroid drugs for less than 3 months. PBMC RNA served as the TCR library source. TCR beta libraries were built with iRepertoire HTBI primers and Arm-PCR of CDR3 regions. TCRdb used MiXCR to reprocess the multiplex PCR reads, holding one entry per CDR3 protein. Among under 800,000 distinct CDR3 sequences listed, approximately 15% were seen once. The same data also went into a second study, on T cells in Graves' hyperthyroidism and ophthalmopathy.

The specimen comprised peripheral blood mononuclear cells (PBMCs), sampled at new diagnosis, from a patient treated with antithyroid drugs. All receptors derive from a woman aged 25-40 years with Graves disease.

There are many counts of this clonotype. This chain connects TRBV5-1 to TRBJ1-3, with D possibly being TRBD1 (6 bases). The V gene lost 0 bases and the J gene lost 3 bases, with 13 bases spanning the gap. There are 16 residues in the CDR3. Germline CDR1 SGHRS, CDR2 YFSETQ. The CDR3 coding sequence is TGCGCCAGCAGCTTGGTCGGCAGGGGATATGGAAACACCATATATTTT. As protein: CASSLVGRGYGNTIYF. Full variable domain (remainder filled in from reference TRBV5-1 and TRBJ1-3): KAGVTQTPRYLIKTRGQQVTLSCSPISGHRSVSWYQQTPGQGLQFLFEYFSETQRNKGNFPGRFSGRQFSNSRSEMNVSTLELGDSALYLCASSLVGRGYGNTIYFGEGSWLTVV.

Many counts were recorded for this clonotype. This chain joins TRBV20-1 and TRBJ1-2; D not resolved. The CDR3 extends over 12 amino acids. CDR1 DFQATT and CDR2 SNEGSKA come from the germline V gene (reference sequence). Trimming left V 3 bases short and J 4 bases short, with 9 bases between. CDR3 loop: CSASGEIYGYTF. Written as DNA, the CDR3 is TGCAGTGCTAGCGGCGAGATCTATGGCTACACCTTC.